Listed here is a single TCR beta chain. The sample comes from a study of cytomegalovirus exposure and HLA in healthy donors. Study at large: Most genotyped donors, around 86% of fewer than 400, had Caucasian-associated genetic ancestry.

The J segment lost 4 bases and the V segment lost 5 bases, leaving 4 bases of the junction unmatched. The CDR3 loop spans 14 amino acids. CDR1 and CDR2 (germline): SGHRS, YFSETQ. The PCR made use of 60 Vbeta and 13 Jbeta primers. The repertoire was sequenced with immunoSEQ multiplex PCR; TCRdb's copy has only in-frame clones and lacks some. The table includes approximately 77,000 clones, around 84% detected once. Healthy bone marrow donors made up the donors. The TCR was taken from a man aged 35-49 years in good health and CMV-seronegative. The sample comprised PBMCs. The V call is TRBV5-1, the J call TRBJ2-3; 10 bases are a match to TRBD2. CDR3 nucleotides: TGCGCCAGCAGGGTAGCGGGAGGTTCAGATACGCAGTATTTT. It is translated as CASRVAGGSDTQYF.